This is a list of T cell receptor beta chains from one sample in a study of OX40 agonist ivuxolimab in advanced cancers. TCRdb's table, derived via immunoSEQ multiplex PCR, lists solely in-frame clones and lacks some. The sample yields tens of thousands of clones, 78% seen once. Material: CD4+ or CD8+ T cells sorted from blood, obtained in a trial of the OX40 agonist ivuxolimab. The receptors originated from an adult with an advanced solid tumor such as melanoma, head and neck, liver or kidney cancer. CDR3s include the opening cysteine and the closing phenylalanine or tryptophan. A D gene is named only where the DNA matches it firmly. A clone size is listed for some rows: how often the clone was seen (once, few, many), or a class if it is expanded.

>TRBJ2-7|-|TRBV19|-
CASSMGHNYEQYF
TGTGCCAGTAGTATGGGCCACAACTACGAGCAGTACTTC
>TRBJ2-3|-|TRBV11-3|-
CASSLGGARADTQYF
TGTGCCAGCAGCTTGGGGGGGGCCAGGGCAGATACGCAGTATTTT
>TRBJ1-5|-|TRBV27|-
CASSLSWTGGPQHF
TGTGCCAGCAGTTTATCGTGGACCGGAGGGCCCCAGCATTTT
>TRBJ2-1|-|TRBV7-2|-
CASSLALPRQFWFF
TGTGCCAGCAGCTTAGCGCTGCCGCGACAGTTTTGGTTCTTC
>TRBJ1-2|TRBD1|TRBV19|once
CASSTGDRVGGYTF
TGTGCCAGTAGTACCGGGGACAGGGTTGGTGGCTACACCTTC
>TRBJ2-5|-|TRBV9|-
CASSVVAHPPQETQYF
TGTGCCAGCAGCGTAGTAGCCCACCCGCCACAAGAGACCCAGTACTTC
>TRBJ2-3|-|TRBV6-1|-
CASGADSFTDTQYF
TGTGCCAGCGGGGCGGACAGTTTCACAGATACGCAGTATTTT
>TRBJ2-3|-|TRBV11-2|-
CASSQWGLGVDTQYF
TGTGCCAGCAGCCAATGGGGACTGGGGGTGGATACGCAGTATTTT
>TRBJ2-5|TRBD2|TRBV7-9|-
CASSLGLAGEQETQYF
TGTGCCAGCAGCTTGGGACTAGCGGGGGAGCAAGAGACCCAGTACTTC
>TRBJ2-3|TRBD2|TRBV28|few
CASSLVAGEQDTQYF
TGTGCCAGCAGTTTAGTAGCGGGAGAGCAAGATACGCAGTATTTT
>TRBJ1-1|-|TRBV7-3|-
CASSFGANTEAFF
TGTGCCAGCAGCTTTGGGGCGAACACTGAAGCTTTCTTT
>TRBJ2-7|-|TRBV11-3|-
CASSFYLGEQYF
TGTGCCAGCAGCTTTTATTTGGGCGAGCAGTACTTC
>TRBJ2-5|-|TRBV5-6|-
CASSLRGFGPLLGKETQYF
TGTGCCAGCAGCCTACGGGGGTTTGGGCCCCTCCTTGGAAAAGAGACCCAGTACTTC
>TRBJ1-1|TRBD1|TRBV15|once
CATSRGDSYEAFF
TGTGCCACCAGCAGAGGGGACAGTTATGAAGCTTTCTTT
>TRBJ1-6|-|TRBV4-3|few
CASSLSGDSPLHF
TGCGCCAGCAGCCTCAGCGGCGATTCACCCCTCCACTTT
>TRBJ2-3|TRBD2|TRBV5-6|-
CASSPGTSGDTQYF
TGTGCCAGCAGCCCCGGGACTAGCGGAGATACGCAGTATTTT
>TRBJ2-1|TRBD2|TRBV7-2|-
CASSLLAGNEQFF
TGTGCCAGCAGCTTACTAGCGGGAAATGAGCAGTTCTTC
>TRBJ1-2|-|TRBV29-1|-
CSVGEYGYTF
TGCAGCGTTGGCGAGTATGGCTACACCTTC
>TRBJ2-7|-|TRBV7-8|-
CASSLRGPQPYEQYF
TGTGCCAGCAGCTTACGGGGGCCTCAACCCTACGAGCAGTACTTC
>TRBJ1-4|-|TRBV5-1|-
CASSSGRGNEKLFF
TGCGCCAGCAGCTCGGGACGGGGTAATGAAAAACTGTTTTTT
>TRBJ2-7|TRBD2|TRBV7-2|once
CASSSPGLAASYEQYF
TGTGCCAGCAGCTCCCCGGGACTAGCGGCCTCCTACGAGCAGTACTTC
>TRBJ1-2|-|TRBV6-1|-
CASRESLTGRGYTF
TGTGCCAGCAGAGAATCCCTGACAGGACGTGGCTACACCTTC
>TRBJ2-1|-|TRBV5-1|-
CASSLRLASSYNEQFF
TGCGCCAGCAGCTTGAGGCTAGCGAGCTCCTACAATGAGCAGTTCTTC
>TRBJ2-4|-|TRBV7-2|-
CASREESPNIQYF
TGTGCCAGCAGGGAGGAGTCGCCAAACATTCAGTACTTC
>TRBJ1-1|-|TRBV7-2|few
CASNRPNTEAFF
TGTGCCAGCAATAGACCAAACACTGAAGCTTTCTTT
>TRBJ2-7|TRBD1|TRBV5-1|many
CASSFTGVRREQYF
TGCGCCAGCAGCTTTACAGGGGTAAGGCGCGAGCAGTACTTC
>TRBJ2-3|-|TRBV13|-
CASSLSFTVGPGSTDTQYF
TGTGCCAGCAGCTTAAGTTTCACGGTCGGCCCGGGGAGCACAGATACGCAGTATTTT
>TRBJ1-6|-|TRBV18|-
CASSRDGEGNSPLHF
TGTGCCAGCTCCCGGGACGGGGAGGGGAATTCACCCCTCCACTTT
>TRBJ2-1|TRBD2|TRBV7-6|-
CASSSTISGGALSYNEQFF
TGTGCCAGCAGCTCGACCATTAGCGGGGGGGCCCTCAGCTACAATGAGCAGTTCTTC
>TRBJ2-6|-|TRBV7-8|-
CASSLVQRNSGANVLTF
TGTGCCAGCAGCTTAGTACAGCGAAACTCTGGGGCCAACGTCCTGACTTTC
>TRBJ2-1|-|TRBV7-8|few
CASTAGGGSPYNEQFF
TGTGCCAGCACCGCCGGAGGGGGGTCACCATACAATGAGCAGTTCTTC
>TRBJ2-4|TRBD1|TRBV5-4|few
CASSLTGGNIQYF
TGTGCCAGCAGCTTGACAGGGGGCAACATTCAGTACTTC
>TRBJ2-3|TRBD2|TRBV2|-
CASSARTSGLTDTQYF
TGTGCCAGCAGTGCCCGGACTAGCGGGCTCACAGATACGCAGTATTTT
>TRBJ2-7|-|TRBV11-3|few
CASSLGGTDFYEQYF
TGTGCCAGCAGCTTAGGGGGGACGGATTTCTACGAGCAGTACTTC
>TRBJ2-3|-|TRBV7-3|-
CASSQEPRDTQYF
TGTGCCAGCAGCCAGGAGCCGCGAGATACGCAGTATTTT
>TRBJ2-5|TRBD1|TRBV6-5|-
CASSYRTGGAETQYF
TGTGCCAGCAGTTACAGGACAGGGGGCGCGGAGACCCAGTACTTC
>TRBJ2-1|-|TRBV5-4|-
CASSFPTGPEQFF
TGTGCCAGCAGCTTCCCGACTGGACCTGAGCAGTTCTTC
>TRBJ2-5|-|TRBV7-2|once
CASSPSRETQYF
TGTGCCAGCAGCCCCTCAAGAGAGACCCAGTACTTC
>TRBJ2-7|TRBD2|TRBV10-1|once
CASSDIAGGRFSEQYF
TGCGCCAGCAGTGATATAGCGGGAGGACGATTTTCCGAGCAGTACTTC
>TRBJ1-1|-|TRBV4-3|-
CASSRGARAFF
TGCGCCAGCAGCCGAGGGGCCCGGGCTTTCTTT
>TRBJ1-4|TRBD1|TRBV18|few
CASSPGQTQNEKLFF
TGTGCCAGCTCACCGGGACAGACACAAAATGAAAAACTGTTTTTT
>TRBJ1-3|-|TRBV7-9|-
CASRPTGDGNTIYF
TGTGCCAGCAGACCTACGGGGGATGGAAACACCATATATTTT
>TRBJ1-4|-|TRBV19|-
CASSLGRSGRTNEKLFF
TGTGCCAGTAGTTTGGGACGGTCGGGTCGGACTAATGAAAAACTGTTTTTT
>TRBJ2-7|-|TRBV25-1|-
CASSVRSEQYF
TGTGCCAGCAGTGTGAGGAGCGAGCAGTACTTC
>TRBJ2-7|TRBD1|TRBV6-1|many
CASTRTGGFDEQYF
TGTGCCAGCACTAGGACAGGGGGCTTCGACGAGCAGTACTTC
>TRBJ2-7|-|TRBV30|-
CAWSVKGGHHEQYF
TGTGCCTGGAGTGTAAAGGGGGGTCACCACGAGCAGTACTTC
>TRBJ1-5|-|TRBV7-8|-
CASSRGQGEWSNQPQHF
TGTGCCAGCAGCCGCGGACAAGGTGAATGGAGCAATCAGCCCCAGCATTTT
>TRBJ2-5|TRBD2|TRBV28|-
CASSSSGAEETQYF
TGTGCCAGCAGTTCTAGCGGAGCCGAAGAGACCCAGTACTTC
>TRBJ2-1|TRBD1|TRBV7-9|once
CASSARDRYNEQFF
TGTGCCAGCAGCGCTAGGGACAGGTACAATGAGCAGTTCTTC
>TRBJ1-5|-|TRBV2|-
CASSEEGHQPQHF
TGTGCCAGCAGTGAAGAAGGGCATCAGCCCCAGCATTTT